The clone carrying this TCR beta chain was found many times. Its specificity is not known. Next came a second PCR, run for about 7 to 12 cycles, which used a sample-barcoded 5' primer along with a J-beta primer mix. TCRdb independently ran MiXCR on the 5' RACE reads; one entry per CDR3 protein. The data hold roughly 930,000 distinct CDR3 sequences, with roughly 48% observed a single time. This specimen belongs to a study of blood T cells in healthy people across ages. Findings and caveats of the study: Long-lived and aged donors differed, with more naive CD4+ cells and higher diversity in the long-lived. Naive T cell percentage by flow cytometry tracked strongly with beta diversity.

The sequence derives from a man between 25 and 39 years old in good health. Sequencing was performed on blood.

CDR3 sequence (DNA): TGTGCCAGCAGTTTAGGGGGTTTCGCAGATACGCAGTATTTT. It encodes CASSLGGFADTQYF. The chain has TRBV12-3 or TRBV12-4 and TRBJ2-3, with D uncertain. V was pared by 1 base and J by 4 bases, with 9 bases between. The CDR3 spans 14 residues.